The clone carrying this TCR beta chain was picked up one time. Antigen: not known. This specimen belongs to a study of Ad26.COV2.S vaccination and SARS-CoV-2 variants. Across the whole study: COV1001, an Ad26.COV2.S trial, supplied this vaccine-arm donor.

Germline V lookup: CDR1 KGHDR, CDR2 SFDVKD. V lost 6 bases to trimming and J lost 9 bases; unmatched junction nucleotides: 11. The CDR3 consists of 14 residues. Treatment of the sample: 19 received Ad26.COV2.S at low or high dose, single or two shots; several received placebo; per-sample allocation not given. Sample collection was performed on day 63 after the first vaccine or placebo injection. Aged 18-55 years, donor was enrolled in Boston in about 2020. The vaccine antigen was prefusion-stabilized Wuhan SARS-CoV-2 spike. Points from the study as a whole: Vaccinated and placebo-treated recipients had similar non-spike TCR breadth.

Using immunoSEQ multiplex PCR, the repertoire was profiled, and TCRdb retains in-frame clones only, with some absent. The sample contains about 680,000 clones, more than 80% of which appear only once. Sequenced here: peripheral blood, sampled in a trial of Ad26.COV2.S vaccine versus placebo. The chain recombines TRBV24-1 with TRBJ2-7; TRBD2 matches 9 bases. The TCR comes from a person aged 18 to 59 who received the Ad26.COV2.S COVID-19 vaccine or a placebo. Here the CDR3 reads CATSSAGGPTLQYF. Written as DNA, the CDR3 is TGTGCCACCAGTTCTGCGGGAGGGCCCACTCTGCAGTACTTC.